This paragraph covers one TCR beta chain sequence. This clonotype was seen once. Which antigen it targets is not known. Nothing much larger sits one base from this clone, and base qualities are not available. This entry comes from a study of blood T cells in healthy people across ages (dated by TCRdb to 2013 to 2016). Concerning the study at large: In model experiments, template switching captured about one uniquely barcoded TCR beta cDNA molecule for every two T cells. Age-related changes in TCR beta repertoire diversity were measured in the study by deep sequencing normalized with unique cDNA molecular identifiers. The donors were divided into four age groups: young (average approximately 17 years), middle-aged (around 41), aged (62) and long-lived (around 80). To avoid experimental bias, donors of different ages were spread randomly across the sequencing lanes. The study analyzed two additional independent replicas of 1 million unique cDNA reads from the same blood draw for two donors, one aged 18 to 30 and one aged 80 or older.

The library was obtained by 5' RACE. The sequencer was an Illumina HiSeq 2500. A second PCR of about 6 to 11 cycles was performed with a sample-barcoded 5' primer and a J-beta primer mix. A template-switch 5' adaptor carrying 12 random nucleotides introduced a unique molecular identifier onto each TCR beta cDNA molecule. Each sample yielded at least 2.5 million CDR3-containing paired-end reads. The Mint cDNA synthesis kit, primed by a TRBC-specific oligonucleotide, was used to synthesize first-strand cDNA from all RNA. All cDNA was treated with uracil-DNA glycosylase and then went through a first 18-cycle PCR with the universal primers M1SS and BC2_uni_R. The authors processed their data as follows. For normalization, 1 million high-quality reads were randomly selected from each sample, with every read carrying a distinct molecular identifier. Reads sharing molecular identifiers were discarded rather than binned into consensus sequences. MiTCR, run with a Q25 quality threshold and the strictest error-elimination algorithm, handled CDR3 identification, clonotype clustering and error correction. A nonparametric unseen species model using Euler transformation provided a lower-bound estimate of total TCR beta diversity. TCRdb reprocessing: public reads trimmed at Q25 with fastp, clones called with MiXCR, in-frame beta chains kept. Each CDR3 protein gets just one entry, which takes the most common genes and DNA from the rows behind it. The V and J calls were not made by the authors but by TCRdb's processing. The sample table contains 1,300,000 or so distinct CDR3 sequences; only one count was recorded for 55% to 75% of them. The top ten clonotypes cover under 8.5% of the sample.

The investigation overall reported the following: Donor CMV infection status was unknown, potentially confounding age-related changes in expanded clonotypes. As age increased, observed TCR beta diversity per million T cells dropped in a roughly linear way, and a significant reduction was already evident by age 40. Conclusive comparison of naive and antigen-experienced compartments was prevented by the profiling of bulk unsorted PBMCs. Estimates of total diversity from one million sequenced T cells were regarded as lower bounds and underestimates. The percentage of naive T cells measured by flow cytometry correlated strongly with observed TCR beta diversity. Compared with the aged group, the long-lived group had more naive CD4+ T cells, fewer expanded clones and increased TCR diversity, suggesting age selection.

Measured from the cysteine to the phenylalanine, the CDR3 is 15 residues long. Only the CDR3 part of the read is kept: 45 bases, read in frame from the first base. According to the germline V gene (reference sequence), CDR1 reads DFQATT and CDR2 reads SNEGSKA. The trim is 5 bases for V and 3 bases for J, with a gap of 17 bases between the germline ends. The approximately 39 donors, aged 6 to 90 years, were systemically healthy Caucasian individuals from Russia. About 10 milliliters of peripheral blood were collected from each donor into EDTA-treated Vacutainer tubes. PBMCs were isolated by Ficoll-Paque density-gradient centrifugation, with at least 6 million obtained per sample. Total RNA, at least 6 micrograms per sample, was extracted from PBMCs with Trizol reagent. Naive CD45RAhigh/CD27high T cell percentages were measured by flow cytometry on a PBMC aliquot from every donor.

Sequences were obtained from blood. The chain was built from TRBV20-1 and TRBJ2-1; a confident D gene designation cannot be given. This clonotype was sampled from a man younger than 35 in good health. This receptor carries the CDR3 CSAGLVEPRYNEQFF. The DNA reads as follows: TGCAGTGCTGGCCTAGTGGAGCCTCGCTACAATGAGCAGTTCTTC.